This T cell receptor beta chain was profiled in a study of cytomegalovirus exposure and HLA in healthy donors. Whole-study results and caveats: In a later analysis, at a false discovery rate of 0.05, roughly 18,000 TCR beta sequences were associated with HLA alleles.

CDR1 is SGHAT, CDR2 FQNNGV, per germline. The CDR3 spans 13 residues. V gave up 5 bases and J gave up 2 bases, with 9 bases separating them. Comments on this clone: Its specificity is unknown. The sample carries other DNA sequences with the same CDR3.

The PCR made use of 60 Vbeta and 13 Jbeta primers. The protocol was immunoSEQ multiplex PCR, while the TCRdb copy is restricted to in-frame clones and leaves out a portion. The sample yields about 180,000 clones, about three quarters seen once. The clonotype comes from a man aged 40-55 years in good health and CMV-seropositive. Sequenced input: PBMCs. The rearrangement joins TRBV11-2 to TRBJ2-5; a possible D gene is TRBD1 (5 bases). CDR3 region: CASSPGNQETQYF. As DNA, the CDR3 is TGTGCCAGCAGCCCAGGGAATCAAGAGACCCAGTACTTC.